These 9 T cell receptor beta chains originate from one sample sequenced in a study of blood T cell repertoires in COVID-19. The assay was immunoSEQ multiplex PCR, and TCRdb's table has in-frame clones only and misses some. The sample includes roughly 190,000 clones, roughly 82% of them seen just once. Input material: PBMCs or T cells enriched from blood (not recorded which). All receptors derive from a woman aged 55-70 years with acute COVID-19.

This chain connects TRBV20-1 to TRBJ1-1, with D possibly matching TRBD1 (6 bases). The length of the CDR3 is 13 residues. CDR1 and CDR2 from the germline V gene are DFQATT and SNEGSKA (reference sequence). V was shortened by 3 bases and J by 5 bases, with 13 bases between the two germline ends. The CDR3 DNA is TGCAGTGCTAGTCCACAGGGAGGGACTGAAGCTTTCTTT. Encoded protein: CSASPQGGTEAFF.

The J gene is TRBJ2-3, the V gene TRBV18; unclear D gene. The CDR3 is 12 amino acids. V shed 3 bases and J shed 4 bases, with 5 bases lying between them. CDR1 is KGHSH and CDR2 is LQKENI in the germline V gene. The CDR3 reads CASSPQADTQYF. CDR3 bases: TGTGCCAGCTCACCCCAGGCAGATACGCAGTATTTT.

The chain recombines TRBV19 with TRBJ2-1; perhaps TRBD2 as D (5 bases). The CDR3 is made up of 15 amino acids. Deletions cut 3 bases from V and 10 bases from J, with 19 bases between. Germline values: CDR1 LNHDA, CDR2 SQIVND (reference sequence). The CDR3 DNA is TGTGCCAGTAGTATTCGTCTAGCCGGTGGTAGGGAGCAGTTCTTC. This sequence encodes CASSIRLAGGREQFF.

This clone has only one observation. V is TRBV30 and J is TRBJ1-5; a possible D gene is TRBD1 (6 bases). The CDR3 totals 15 residues. The V and J ends lost 3 bases and 6 bases respectively, with 18 bases between them. Per germline, CDR1 GTSNPN and CDR2 SVGIG (reference sequence). The DNA for the CDR3 is TGTGCCTGGAGCCCCCCTACAGGGATGCGTCAGCCCCAGCATTTT. Translating gives CAWSPPTGMRQPQHF.

This chain joins TRBV7-6 and TRBJ2-1, with TRBD1 matching over 8 bases. V shed 5 bases, J shed 0 bases, and the junction held 6 bases outside the gene matches. Germline V lookup: CDR1 SGHVS, CDR2 FNYEAQ. The CDR3 spans 16 residues. In DNA form, the CDR3 reads TGTGCCAGCAGCCTGACAGGGGATAGCTCCTACAATGAGCAGTTCTTC. It is translated as CASSLTGDSSYNEQFF.

The chain couples TRBV6-2 or TRBV6-3 to TRBJ1-2, with a possible D match to TRBD1 (5 bases). The CDR3 runs to 15 residues. Germline-derived CDR1 and CDR2 are MNHEY and SVGEGT. V lost 6 bases, J lost 3 bases, and 17 bases lay in between. CDR3 coding DNA: TGTGCCAGCAGCGGACGCGGACATCTTTACTATGGCTACACCTTC. Protein: CASSGRGHLYYGYTF.

J is TRBJ2-5 and V is TRBV5-4, with TRBD1 matching 9 bases. Germline CDR1 is SGHNT and CDR2 is YYREEE (reference sequence). CDR3 length: 15 residues. Unmatched junction bases numbered 9, after V lost 4 bases and J lost 5 bases. CDR3 DNA sequence: TGTGCCAGCAGCAGATTGGGACAGGGTTGGGAGACCCAGTACTTC. Translation gives CASSRLGQGWETQYF.

The chain combines TRBV10-2 with TRBJ2-3; 8 bases line up with TRBD1. There are 16 residues in the CDR3. CDR1 is WSHSY and CDR2 is SAAADI in the germline V gene. V gave up 2 bases and J gave up 4 bases; unmatched junction bases: 8. Written as DNA, the CDR3 is TGCGCCAGCAGTGAGCCCGGACAGGGCTGGGCAGATACGCAGTATTTT. This sequence encodes CASSEPGQGWADTQYF.

The chain combines TRBV7-2 with TRBJ2-2, with 9 bases matching TRBD1. Trimming took 2 bases from V and 6 from J; bases not matched to a gene: 10. Germline loops: CDR1 SGHTA, CDR2 FQGNSA. The CDR3 totals 17 residues. The CDR3 nucleotides are TGTGCCAGCAGCTTAACTATCTTGGGACAGGGCCCCGGGGAGCTGTTTTTT. It is translated as CASSLTILGQGPGELFF.